The T cell receptor beta chain under discussion was sequenced for a study of OX40 agonist ivuxolimab in advanced cancers. Background on the study: Patients were treated with ivuxolimab, an agonistic anti-OX40 (CD134) antibody. Enrollees could have had prior anti-PD-1, anti-PD-L1 or anti-CTLA-4 therapy, which about 40% had received.

V was pared by 1 base and J by 1 base, with 6 bases of the junction left unmatched. There are 16 residues in the CDR3. Germline loops: CDR1 MNHNS, CDR2 SASEGT. Study-level points and caveats: Among T cells, CD8+ cells averaged more expanded clones than CD4+ cells.

Some clones are missing from TCRdb's copy, which holds only in-frame ones; the method was immunoSEQ multiplex PCR. The sample consists of under 30,000 clones, 80% to 95% of them appearing once. Comments on this clone: As yet, its antigen is unknown.

V is TRBV6-1 and J is TRBJ2-7; 8 positions agree with TRBD2. The sequences come from CD4+ or CD8+ T cells sorted from blood, collected in a trial of the OX40 agonist ivuxolimab. The TCR comes from an adult with an advanced solid tumor such as melanoma, head and neck, liver or kidney cancer. CDR3 bases: TGTGCCAGCAGTGAAGAAACCGGCGGGAGGTCCTACGAGCAGTACTTC. It encodes CASSEETGGRSYEQYF.